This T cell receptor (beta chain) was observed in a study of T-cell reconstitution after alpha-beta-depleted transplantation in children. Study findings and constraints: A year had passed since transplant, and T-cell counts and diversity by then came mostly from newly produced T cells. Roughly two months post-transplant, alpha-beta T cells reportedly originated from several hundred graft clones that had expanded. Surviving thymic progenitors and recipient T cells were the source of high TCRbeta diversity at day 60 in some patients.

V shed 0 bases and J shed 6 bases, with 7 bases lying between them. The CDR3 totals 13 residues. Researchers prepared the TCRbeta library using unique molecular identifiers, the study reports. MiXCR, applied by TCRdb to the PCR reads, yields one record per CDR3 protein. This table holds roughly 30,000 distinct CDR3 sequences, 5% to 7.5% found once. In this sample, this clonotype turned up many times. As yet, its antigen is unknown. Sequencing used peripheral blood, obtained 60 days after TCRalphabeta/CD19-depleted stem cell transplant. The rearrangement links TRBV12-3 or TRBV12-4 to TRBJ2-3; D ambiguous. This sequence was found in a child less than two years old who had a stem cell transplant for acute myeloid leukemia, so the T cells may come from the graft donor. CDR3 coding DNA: TGTGCCAGCAGTTTAGCGGTCAAGGATACGCAGTATTTT. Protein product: CASSLAVKDTQYF.